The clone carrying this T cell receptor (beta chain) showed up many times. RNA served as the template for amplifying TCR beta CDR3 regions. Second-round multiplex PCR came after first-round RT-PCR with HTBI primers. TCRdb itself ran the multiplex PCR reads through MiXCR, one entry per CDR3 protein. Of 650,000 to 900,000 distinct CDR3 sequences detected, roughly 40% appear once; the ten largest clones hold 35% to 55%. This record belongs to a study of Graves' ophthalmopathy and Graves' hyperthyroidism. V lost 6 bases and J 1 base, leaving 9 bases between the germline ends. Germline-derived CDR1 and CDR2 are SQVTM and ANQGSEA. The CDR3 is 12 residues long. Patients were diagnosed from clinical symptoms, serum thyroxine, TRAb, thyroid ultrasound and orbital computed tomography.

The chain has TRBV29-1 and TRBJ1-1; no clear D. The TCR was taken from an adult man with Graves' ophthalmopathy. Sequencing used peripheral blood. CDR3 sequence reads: CSVRAPNTEAFF. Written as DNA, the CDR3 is TGCAGCGTCCGGGCTCCGAACACTGAAGCTTTCTTT.